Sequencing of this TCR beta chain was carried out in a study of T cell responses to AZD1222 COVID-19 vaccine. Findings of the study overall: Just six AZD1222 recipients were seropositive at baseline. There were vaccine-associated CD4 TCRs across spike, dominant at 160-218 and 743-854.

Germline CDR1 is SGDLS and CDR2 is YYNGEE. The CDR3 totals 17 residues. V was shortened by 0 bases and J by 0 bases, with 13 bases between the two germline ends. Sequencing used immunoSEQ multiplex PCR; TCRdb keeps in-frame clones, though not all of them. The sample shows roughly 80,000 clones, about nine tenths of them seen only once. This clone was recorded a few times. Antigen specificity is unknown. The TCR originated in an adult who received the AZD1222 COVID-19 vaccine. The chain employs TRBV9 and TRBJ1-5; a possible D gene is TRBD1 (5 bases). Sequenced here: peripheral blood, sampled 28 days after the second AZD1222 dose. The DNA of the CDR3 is TGTGCCAGCAGCGTAGGTGAGCAGGGCCTTAGCAATCAGCCCCAGCATTTT. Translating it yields CASSVGEQGLSNQPQHF.